This is a list of T cell receptor beta chains from one sample in a study of blood T cell repertoires in COVID-19. The repertoire was sequenced with immunoSEQ multiplex PCR; TCRdb's copy has only in-frame clones and lacks some. This repertoire shows tens of thousands of clones, around 84% found once; its top ten account for approximately 29%. Sequenced material: peripheral blood. Receptor source: a human donor in a cohort sampled during active COVID-19. Both conserved end residues are part of each CDR3. Fields, in order: J gene, D gene, V gene, clone size, CDR3 protein, CDR3 DNA. D genes are given only for firm matches. Some rows have no size entry. The others give once, few or many, or a class for an expanded clone.

j_gene: TRBJ2-3
d_gene: TRBD1
v_gene: TRBV5-1
abundance: once
CDR3aa: CASSLADRDRDTQYF
CDR3nt: TGCGCCAGCAGCTTGGCGGACAGGGATCGGGATACGCAGTATTTT

j_gene: TRBJ2-7
d_gene: -
v_gene: TRBV19
abundance: -
CDR3aa: CASRGTGLYEQYF
CDR3nt: TGTGCCAGTCGGGGGACGGGACTCTACGAGCAGTACTTC

j_gene: TRBJ2-7
d_gene: -
v_gene: TRBV5-6
abundance: -
CDR3aa: CASSAGSPYEQYF
CDR3nt: TGTGCCAGCTCCGCGGGGTCCCCCTACGAGCAGTACTTC

j_gene: TRBJ2-2
d_gene: TRBD1
v_gene: TRBV19
abundance: -
CDR3aa: CATRDRNTGELFF
CDR3nt: TGTGCCACCCGGGACAGGAACACCGGGGAGCTGTTTTTT

j_gene: TRBJ1-1
d_gene: -
v_gene: TRBV27
abundance: -
CDR3aa: CASSLFRGTEAFF
CDR3nt: TGTGCCAGCAGTTTATTTAGGGGGACTGAAGCTTTCTTT

j_gene: TRBJ2-7
d_gene: -
v_gene: TRBV4-2
abundance: few
CDR3aa: CASSQARQRAYEQYF
CDR3nt: TGTGCCAGCAGCCAAGCGAGACAGCGGGCCTACGAGCAGTACTTC

j_gene: TRBJ2-3
d_gene: -
v_gene: TRBV5-1
abundance: once
CDR3aa: CASSKTGSSLPDTQYF
CDR3nt: TGCGCCAGCAGCAAAACAGGGAGTTCACTTCCAGATACGCAGTATTTT

j_gene: TRBJ2-1
d_gene: TRBD2
v_gene: TRBV19
abundance: -
CDR3aa: CASSTLHLAGGGTDEQFF
CDR3nt: TGTGCCAGTAGTACTCTTCATCTAGCGGGGGGCGGAACGGATGAGCAGTTCTTC

j_gene: TRBJ1-3
d_gene: TRBD1
v_gene: TRBV10-2
abundance: -
CDR3aa: CASSSATGSSGNTIYF
CDR3nt: TGCGCCAGCAGTTCGGCGACAGGGAGCTCTGGAAACACCATATATTTT

j_gene: TRBJ1-5
d_gene: -
v_gene: TRBV7-2
abundance: -
CDR3aa: CASSLTGRNQPQHF
CDR3nt: TGTGCCAGCAGCTTGACAGGTCGAAATCAGCCCCAGCATTTT

j_gene: TRBJ1-2
d_gene: TRBD1
v_gene: TRBV6-4
abundance: -
CDR3aa: CASSEDDRGRGGYTF
CDR3nt: TGTGCCAGCAGTGAGGACGACAGGGGGCGAGGAGGCTACACCTTC

j_gene: TRBJ2-7
d_gene: TRBD2
v_gene: TRBV28
abundance: -
CDR3aa: CASSLLFSGSRDEQYF
CDR3nt: TGTGCCAGCAGTTTATTATTCAGCGGGAGTCGGGACGAGCAGTACTTC

j_gene: TRBJ2-3
d_gene: TRBD2
v_gene: TRBV5-6
abundance: -
CDR3aa: CASSSSTSRVTDTQYF
CDR3nt: TGTGCCAGCAGCTCGTCGACTAGCAGGGTCACAGATACGCAGTATTTT

j_gene: TRBJ1-1
d_gene: -
v_gene: TRBV5-1
abundance: medium-sized
CDR3aa: CASSLVFRQSHLNTEAFF
CDR3nt: TGCGCCAGCAGCTTGGTTTTTAGACAGAGTCACTTGAACACTGAAGCTTTCTTT

j_gene: TRBJ1-4
d_gene: -
v_gene: TRBV7-9
abundance: -
CDR3aa: CASSLQGTSHEKLFF
CDR3nt: TGTGCCAGCAGCTTGCAGGGTACCTCCCATGAAAAACTGTTTTTT

j_gene: TRBJ1-2
d_gene: TRBD1
v_gene: TRBV18
abundance: -
CDR3aa: CASSPVTGDGYTF
CDR3nt: TGTGCCAGCTCACCGGTGACAGGGGACGGCTACACCTTC

j_gene: TRBJ1-2
d_gene: TRBD1
v_gene: TRBV7-9
abundance: -
CDR3aa: CASSFRQGVNYGYTF
CDR3nt: TGTGCCAGCAGCTTTCGACAGGGGGTGAACTATGGCTACACCTTC

j_gene: TRBJ2-7
d_gene: -
v_gene: TRBV5-1
abundance: few
CDR3aa: CASSLGFRDSYEQYF
CDR3nt: TGCGCCAGCAGCTTGGGCTTCAGGGACTCCTACGAGCAGTACTTC

j_gene: TRBJ2-5
d_gene: TRBD2
v_gene: TRBV11-2
abundance: -
CDR3aa: CASSPGTSGASTQYF
CDR3nt: TGTGCCAGCAGCCCAGGGACTAGCGGCGCATCGACCCAGTACTTC

j_gene: TRBJ2-7
d_gene: -
v_gene: TRBV7-2
abundance: -
CDR3aa: CASSLGAQSYEQYF
CDR3nt: TGTGCCAGCAGCTTAGGGGCCCAGTCCTACGAGCAGTACTTC

j_gene: TRBJ2-3
d_gene: TRBD2
v_gene: TRBV5-4
abundance: -
CDR3aa: CASSLRTSGSTDTQYF
CDR3nt: TGTGCCAGCAGCCTAAGGACTAGCGGGAGCACAGATACGCAGTATTTT

j_gene: TRBJ2-3
d_gene: -
v_gene: TRBV12-3/TRBV12-4
abundance: few
CDR3aa: CASSWSEADTQYF
CDR3nt: TGTGCCAGCAGCTGGTCTGAGGCAGATACGCAGTATTTT

j_gene: TRBJ2-1
d_gene: TRBD2
v_gene: TRBV3-1/TRBV3-2
abundance: -
CDR3aa: CASSQVPLAGGPNEQFF
CDR3nt: TGTGCCAGCAGCCAAGTCCCACTAGCGGGGGGGCCAAATGAGCAGTTCTTC

j_gene: TRBJ2-3
d_gene: -
v_gene: TRBV27
abundance: -
CDR3aa: CASSYRGTADTQYF
CDR3nt: TGTGCCAGCAGTTACCGGGGAACGGCAGATACGCAGTATTTT

j_gene: TRBJ1-5
d_gene: -
v_gene: TRBV29-1
abundance: -
CDR3aa: CSALGGEGFGPQHF
CDR3nt: TGCAGCGCCCTGGGGGGGGAGGGTTTTGGGCCCCAGCATTTT

j_gene: TRBJ1-1
d_gene: TRBD1
v_gene: TRBV4-1
abundance: -
CDR3aa: CASSLDRVTAEAFF
CDR3nt: TGCGCCAGCAGCCTGGACAGGGTGACGGCCGAAGCTTTCTTT

j_gene: TRBJ2-1
d_gene: TRBD1
v_gene: TRBV5-1
abundance: -
CDR3aa: CASSSGTGGPHEQFF
CDR3nt: TGCGCCAGCAGCTCCGGGACAGGGGGCCCCCATGAGCAGTTCTTC

j_gene: TRBJ2-5
d_gene: -
v_gene: TRBV3-1/TRBV3-2
abundance: once
CDR3aa: CASSQDPTGYQETQYF
CDR3nt: TGTGCCAGCAGCCAAGATCCTACAGGGTACCAAGAGACCCAGTACTTC

j_gene: TRBJ2-3
d_gene: TRBD2
v_gene: TRBV6-5
abundance: -
CDR3aa: CASSYASGVNTQYF
CDR3nt: TGTGCCAGCAGTTACGCTAGCGGGGTAAATACGCAGTATTTT

j_gene: TRBJ2-5
d_gene: TRBD1
v_gene: TRBV18
abundance: -
CDR3aa: CASSPRTGFEETQYF
CDR3nt: TGTGCCAGCTCACCTAGGACAGGGTTTGAGGAGACCCAGTACTTC

j_gene: TRBJ2-7
d_gene: -
v_gene: TRBV6-1
abundance: -
CDR3aa: CASSEMGTRTEQYF
CDR3nt: TGTGCCAGCAGTGAAATGGGCACAAGAACGGAGCAGTACTTC

j_gene: TRBJ2-1
d_gene: TRBD2
v_gene: TRBV5-1
abundance: -
CDR3aa: CASSLSSGMDEQFF
CDR3nt: TGCGCCAGCAGCCTCTCTAGCGGGATGGATGAGCAGTTCTTC

j_gene: TRBJ2-2
d_gene: -
v_gene: TRBV2
abundance: -
CDR3aa: CASRVGGVGELFF
CDR3nt: TGTGCCAGCAGGGTAGGGGGTGTCGGGGAGCTGTTTTTT

j_gene: TRBJ1-2
d_gene: -
v_gene: TRBV10-3
abundance: -
CDR3aa: CAINPGRQDYGYTF
CDR3nt: TGTGCCATCAACCCGGGACGACAGGATTATGGCTACACCTTC

j_gene: TRBJ2-3
d_gene: TRBD2
v_gene: TRBV5-1
abundance: -
CDR3aa: CASASGGTDTQYF
CDR3nt: TGCGCCAGCGCTAGCGGGGGCACAGATACGCAGTATTTT

j_gene: TRBJ2-7
d_gene: -
v_gene: TRBV6-5
abundance: -
CDR3aa: CASSYSERGYEQYF
CDR3nt: TGTGCCAGCAGTTACTCGGAACGCGGCTACGAGCAGTACTTC

j_gene: TRBJ1-2
d_gene: -
v_gene: TRBV9
abundance: -
CDR3aa: CASSVMDTPNYGYTF
CDR3nt: TGTGCCAGCAGCGTAATGGACACACCCAACTATGGCTACACCTTC

j_gene: TRBJ2-2
d_gene: -
v_gene: TRBV10-3
abundance: -
CDR3aa: CAISESRQNTGELFF
CDR3nt: TGTGCCATCAGTGAGTCCAGACAGAACACCGGGGAGCTGTTTTTT

j_gene: TRBJ2-2
d_gene: TRBD1
v_gene: TRBV27
abundance: -
CDR3aa: CASSSARDRNTGELFF
CDR3nt: TGTGCCAGCAGTTCCGCCCGGGACAGAAACACCGGGGAGCTGTTTTTT

j_gene: TRBJ2-7
d_gene: -
v_gene: TRBV11-2
abundance: -
CDR3aa: CASSSIGQRGSEQYF
CDR3nt: TGTGCCAGCAGCTCAATTGGCCAGCGAGGTTCCGAGCAGTACTTC

j_gene: TRBJ1-1
d_gene: -
v_gene: TRBV18
abundance: -
CDR3aa: CASSPEGRTEAFF
CDR3nt: TGTGCCAGCTCACCAGAGGGGAGGACTGAAGCTTTCTTT

j_gene: TRBJ1-2
d_gene: -
v_gene: TRBV6-1
abundance: -
CDR3aa: CASSESGRGYGYTF
CDR3nt: TGTGCCAGCAGTGAAAGTGGCCGGGGCTATGGCTACACCTTC

j_gene: TRBJ2-5
d_gene: TRBD2
v_gene: TRBV7-2
abundance: -
CDR3aa: CASSPGLALPTQYF
CDR3nt: TGTGCCAGCAGCCCGGGACTAGCCCTCCCGACCCAGTACTTC

j_gene: TRBJ2-7
d_gene: TRBD2
v_gene: TRBV6-5
abundance: -
CDR3aa: CASSPRGNSYEQYF
CDR3nt: TGTGCCAGCAGTCCGCGGGGGAACTCCTACGAGCAGTACTTC

j_gene: TRBJ1-1
d_gene: TRBD1
v_gene: TRBV7-3
abundance: -
CDR3aa: CASSRTPGTGVANTEAFF
CDR3nt: TGTGCCAGCAGCCGAACCCCCGGGACAGGGGTCGCGAACACTGAAGCTTTCTTT

j_gene: TRBJ1-5
d_gene: TRBD1
v_gene: TRBV9
abundance: few
CDR3aa: CASSPQGGSNQPQHF
CDR3nt: TGTGCCAGCAGCCCCCAGGGGGGAAGCAATCAGCCCCAGCATTTT

j_gene: TRBJ2-1
d_gene: TRBD1
v_gene: TRBV9
abundance: -
CDR3aa: CASSARQGPYNEQFF
CDR3nt: TGTGCCAGCAGCGCTAGACAGGGACCCTACAATGAGCAGTTCTTC

j_gene: TRBJ2-5
d_gene: -
v_gene: TRBV12-3/TRBV12-4
abundance: -
CDR3aa: CASTVGVGDQYF
CDR3nt: TGTGCCAGCACGGTTGGGGTCGGGGACCAGTACTTC

j_gene: TRBJ1-4
d_gene: -
v_gene: TRBV5-1
abundance: -
CDR3aa: CASATGSNEKLFF
CDR3nt: TGCGCCAGCGCGACAGGTTCTAATGAAAAACTGTTTTTT

j_gene: TRBJ2-7
d_gene: -
v_gene: TRBV16
abundance: -
CDR3aa: CASSQALRGGGEQYF
CDR3nt: TGTGCCAGCAGCCAGGCCTTGAGGGGGGGCGGCGAGCAGTACTTC

j_gene: TRBJ2-5
d_gene: -
v_gene: TRBV5-1
abundance: -
CDR3aa: CASSWAGGRAEETQYF
CDR3nt: TGCGCCAGCAGCTGGGCCGGGGGAAGGGCGGAAGAGACCCAGTACTTC